This T cell receptor (beta chain) appears in the sequencing data of a study of shared clonotypes between healthy human individuals (dated by TCRdb to about 2020). Describing the broader study: The cohort comprised a couple of women and a few men aged 18 to 49 years. For each donor, CD4 naive and CD4 memory were each run on three plates, CD8 naive on two plates, and CD8 memory on one plate. Blood TCR repertoires of five healthy adults were deeply sequenced to estimate repertoire size and the extent of clonotype sharing between individuals. Different laboratories and diverse techniques were used to prepare libraries and sequence TCR repertoires, to increase sequencing depth and limit assay-specific biases. Each donor's leukapheresis produced roughly between roughly 0.94 and 9.5 billion PBMCs. General conclusions and limits of the study: Compared with non-shared clonotypes, the clonotypes found in all four sorted-subset donors had higher generation probabilities. Sharing across a few donors was observed for approximately 5% of naive CD4, 3% to 3.5% of naive CD8, about 2.5% of memory CD4, and around 0.4% of memory CD8 clonotypes. Based on pairwise subsampling, the degree of clonotype sharing among donors was expected to be affected by sequencing depth. Because the study included a small number of donors, the genetic and exposure-history diversity represented was limited. Only blood was sampled, and tissue TCR repertoires likely differ from those in blood. Incomplete sequencing was indicated by rarefaction of sorted-subset datasets, despite the large sequencing depth. Estimated clonotype richness was generally larger for naive than for memory subsets.

Remarks on this clone: Its antigen is unknown. Base-call qualities are not available, and no considerably larger clone is one nucleotide away.

The donors were healthy, HIV-negative adults who had no recently reported acute infections or vaccinations. Only Caucasian adults living in Nashville, Tennessee, USA were represented among the donors. CD4+ T cells were enriched through magnetic negative selection, after which naive cells were positively selected on CD45RA and the remaining negative fraction served as the memory subset. Blood was obtained by leukapheresis, after which PBMCs were separated by Ficoll-Histopaque density gradient centrifugation and cryopreserved in liquid nitrogen vapor phase. Analytical flow cytometry was used to check the purity and quantity of each magnetically sorted T cell population. Genomic DNA was isolated from each sorted fraction and quantified by UV absorbance on a Nanodrop 2000c. TCR CDR3 regions were amplified from genomic DNA by multiplex PCR using the deep immunoSEQ assay. For each cell subset, the extracted genomic DNA was distributed evenly across all wells of several immunoSEQ 96-well plates, and each plate served as one replicate. Each replicate PCR for sorted subsets received roughly 0.2 ug genomic DNA, equal to about 30,000 T cell genomes. Purified libraries were measured with a Qubit 3.0 fluorometer, size-checked on a Bioanalyzer 2100, and measured again with the KAPA Library Quantification kit. Every immunoSEQ 96-well plate was sequenced on a separate single-read 150-cycle Illumina NextSeq 550 flow cell. Per the source publication's procedure: Because the immunoSEQ output included only junctional sequences and no quality scores, the filtering could not be the same as the filtering used for full-length reads. To assign V/J genes and CDR3, sequences were annotated using PyIR, a Python wrapper for IgBLAST v1.9, with IMGT germline references. Any read was removed if the V/J assignment was weak (E-value above 1e-6), the CDR3 was missing, or the read contained stop codons, out-of-frame junctions, or ambiguous translated residues. V3J clonotypes were defined as sequences sharing an identical inferred V gene, J gene, and CDR3 amino acid sequence. Percentage overlap between repertoires was computed as shared unique clonotypes divided by the size of the smaller repertoire. RTK rarefaction, the Chao1 estimator, and Recon v2.1 estimates of unobserved clonotypes were used to assess repertoire richness. Generation probabilities for all TCRbeta clonotypes obtained by the gDNA method from a handful of donors were computed using OLGA. The clones in this table, taken by TCRdb from immuneACCESS, are in-frame only. Not every clone is retained; where verified, under half of the shortfall comes from an unresolved V gene, and the cause of the rest is unknown. The DNA was the basis for D and trimming; V, J and clone size are from that table. The sample table contains a few million clones; only one count was recorded for approximately 92% of them. 0.11% to 0.15% of the sample is in the top ten clones.

This receptor was obtained from a man aged 18-30 years in good health. Sequencing was carried out using naive CD4+ T cells sorted from blood. The cell subset or site label corresponds to: CD45RA+ positively selected.

The DNA sequence is given as TGTGCCTGGAGTTTAGACGGCTATGGCTACACCTTC. The translation is CAWSLDGYGYTF. The chain is assembled from TRBV30 and TRBJ1-2; the D gene lacks a confident call. In the germline V gene (reference sequence), CDR1 corresponds to GTSNPN and CDR2 to SVGIG. Trimming at the junction amounts to 2 bases on V and 4 bases on J, and the germline ends lie 8 bases apart. The CDR3 covers 12 residues, taking in both the cysteine and the phenylalanine. The sequence is cut down to CDR3 DNA, 36 bases in frame from base 1.